The present T cell receptor (beta chain) was sequenced within a study of CD8+CD57+ T cells in acquired aplastic anemia. The germline V gene encodes CDR1 LNHDA and CDR2 SQIVND (reference sequence). V shed 10 bases, J shed 2 bases, and the junction held 12 bases outside the gene matches. There are 15 residues in the CDR3. Profiling that covered TCR beta VDJ and CDR3 relied on genomic DNA as its template. TCRdb redid the calling of the reads with MiXCR, one entry per CDR3 protein. The sample shows about 180,000 distinct CDR3 sequences, around half of them seen only once. Sequencing was done on patients that had shown CD8+CD57+ cell expansion by flow cytometry.

The genes are TRBV19 and TRBJ2-3, with 7 positions matching TRBD2. This TCR was recovered from a human donor with aplastic anemia. Sample: sorted CD4+, CD8+, or CD8+CD57+ T cells (not recorded which) from PBMCs. The DNA of the CDR3 is TGTGCCACCCCCCGGGGCGGGAGAAACACAGATACGCAGTATTTT. It specifies CATPRGGRNTDTQYF.